Listed below are T cell receptor beta chains from one sample, sequenced in a study of cytomegalovirus exposure and HLA in healthy donors. Measured with immunoSEQ multiplex PCR; TCRdb has only the in-frame clones, and not every one. The data show 98,000 or so clones, with 76% seen just once and roughly 2% held by the top ten. Sequenced: PBMCs. The receptors come from a man between 40 and 49 years old in good health and CMV-seronegative. Both conserved end residues are part of each CDR3. A D gene is named only where the DNA matches it firmly. Only part of the rows carry a size: once, few, many, or a class if the clone is expanded.

TRBV5-5	TRBJ2-7	-	-	TGTGCCAGCAGTAAGAAGTCGTCAGGGTCCCTACCGGAGGAGCAGTACTTC	CASSKKSSGSLPEEQYF
TRBV7-2	TRBJ1-4	-	-	TGTGCCAGCAGCTTAGCCCCCGGGGTAGGGGAAAAACTGTTTTTT	CASSLAPGVGEKLFF
TRBV19	TRBJ2-3	TRBD2	-	TGTGCCAGCAACCCTCAAGGGGAGGGTAAAGATACGCAGTATTTT	CASNPQGEGKDTQYF
TRBV9	TRBJ2-7	-	-	TGTGCCAGCAGCGGGGGGGTTGGTCTCTACGAGCAGTACTTC	CASSGGVGLYEQYF
TRBV6-5	TRBJ1-2	-	-	TGTGCCAGCAGCCCCGGGACACCAAGGGTATATGGCTACACCTTC	CASSPGTPRVYGYTF
TRBV10-1	TRBJ2-5	TRBD1	-	TGCGCCAGCAGCACAGGGGGCCCGGAGACCCAGTACTTC	CASSTGGPETQYF
TRBV5-1	TRBJ2-7	TRBD1	once	TGCGCCAGCAGCTTGGAGGGACAGGGAGGATCTTACGAACAGTACTTC	CASSLEGQGGSYEQYF
TRBV18	TRBJ1-3	-	once	TGTGCCAGCTCACCGAGAGGTGGAAACACCATATATTTT	CASSPRGGNTIYF
TRBV4-1	TRBJ2-7	-	-	TGCGCCAGCAGCCAAGAACAGCAGCGGAGAAAATACGAGCAGTACTTC	CASSQEQQRRKYEQYF
TRBV11-3	TRBJ2-3	TRBD2	-	TGTGCCAGCAGCTTAGACACTAGCGTCGCAGATACGCAGTATTTT	CASSLDTSVADTQYF
TRBV25-1	TRBJ2-7	-	-	TGTGCCAGCAGTGAATGGGGGGAGCCCGGCGAGCAGTACTTC	CASSEWGEPGEQYF
TRBV5-1	TRBJ2-2	-	few	TGCGCCAGCAGCTTGGTCTCCCAACACCTCACCGGGGAGCTGTTTTTT	CASSLVSQHLTGELFF
TRBV5-1	TRBJ2-5	TRBD2	few	TGCGCCAGCAGCTCTCCCGGGGCGGCGGGGGGGTCAGAGACCCAGTACTTC	CASSSPGAAGGSETQYF
TRBV10-3	TRBJ2-3	TRBD2	-	TGTGCCATCAGTGAGCCCGTAGCGGGGGGCACAGATACGCAGTATTTT	CAISEPVAGGTDTQYF
TRBV6-1	TRBJ1-2	TRBD1	-	TGTGCCAGCAAAAGTGACAGGGTGAGAGGCTACACCTTC	CASKSDRVRGYTF
TRBV6-1	TRBJ2-1	-	-	TGTGCCAGCGCCTTCCGAGTTGATGAGCAGTTCTTC	CASAFRVDEQFF
TRBV14	TRBJ1-2	-	-	TGTGCCAGCAGCCACGGGGTCCAGGGGCTGACCAGCTATGGCTACACCTTC	CASSHGVQGLTSYGYTF
TRBV7-9	TRBJ2-3	-	-	TGTGCCAGCAGCTTAGGGACAGTCACAGATACGCAGTATTTT	CASSLGTVTDTQYF
TRBV5-1	TRBJ2-1	TRBD2	-	TGCGCCAGCAGCTTTAGCGGGGGGGCGTCCTACAATGAGCAGTTCTTC	CASSFSGGASYNEQFF
TRBV6-5	TRBJ1-1	-	-	TGTGCCAGCAGTTATTTTAGGAACACTGAAGCTTTCTTT	CASSYFRNTEAFF
TRBV30	TRBJ1-1	-	-	TGTGCCTGGGCGGGCAGTGGGTACACTGAAGCTTTCTTT	CAWAGSGYTEAFF
TRBV10-3	TRBJ2-1	TRBD2	-	TGTGCCATCAGATCAGCTTCGGGAGGGAACAATGAGCAGTTCTTC	CAIRSASGGNNEQFF
TRBV5-1	TRBJ2-2	TRBD1	few	TGCGCCAGCAGCTTTCACGGGACAGGGTCGAACACCGGGGAGCTGTTTTTT	CASSFHGTGSNTGELFF
TRBV6-6	TRBJ2-7	-	-	TGTGCCAGCAGTAGGAGGGGAGCCTCCTACGAGCAGTACTTC	CASSRRGASYEQYF
TRBV7-2	TRBJ2-7	TRBD1	-	TGTGCCAGCAGCCAAGCCGGGACAGGGCCTTACGAGCAGTACTTC	CASSQAGTGPYEQYF
TRBV19	TRBJ2-3	-	-	TGTGCCAGTAGTATAGCCGGTCAAATCTTCACAGATACGCAGTATTTT	CASSIAGQIFTDTQYF
TRBV11-2	TRBJ2-1	TRBD2	-	TGTGCCAGCAGCTTAGGGATGGCGGGAGGCAGTGAGCAGTTCTTC	CASSLGMAGGSEQFF
TRBV11-2	TRBJ2-6	TRBD1	-	TGTGCCGCCCGGGACAGGGCTAATTCTGGGGCCAACGTCCTGACTTTC	CAARDRANSGANVLTF
TRBV6-5	TRBJ1-1	-	-	TGTGCCAGCAGTTACTCAGGGAGAACTGAAGCTTTCTTT	CASSYSGRTEAFF
TRBV27	TRBJ1-4	TRBD1	-	TGTGCCAGCTCTGACAGGGGAGGAAAGGGGGCTAATGAAAAACTGTTTTTT	CASSDRGGKGANEKLFF
TRBV7-9	TRBJ1-1	TRBD1	-	TGTGCCAGCAGCACGACCCGGGCAGGGGGTCAAGATGACACTGAAGCTTTCTTT	CASSTTRAGGQDDTEAFF
TRBV7-6	TRBJ2-7	TRBD2	-	TGTGCCAGCAGCATCACTAGCGGGAGGGGGTACGAGCAGTACTTC	CASSITSGRGYEQYF
TRBV5-6	TRBJ2-5	-	-	TGTGCCAGCAGCTACCCAAGAACCGGACAGCCCCAAGAGACCCAGTACTTC	CASSYPRTGQPQETQYF
TRBV7-8	TRBJ1-2	-	-	TGTGCCAGCAGCCCCCAACCACGAGGAACCAGTGGCTACACCTTC	CASSPQPRGTSGYTF
TRBV19	TRBJ1-5	-	-	TGTGCCAGTAGTATTGTTTCTACGTATAGCAATCAGCCCCAGCATTTT	CASSIVSTYSNQPQHF
TRBV27	TRBJ1-6	-	-	TGTGCCAGCAGTTTATCCCGACTCGGATCACCCCTCCACTTT	CASSLSRLGSPLHF
TRBV6-6	TRBJ1-5	TRBD1	-	TGTGCCAGCACCTTATTAAGGACAGGGGATCAGCCCCAGCATTTT	CASTLLRTGDQPQHF
TRBV5-4	TRBJ2-7	-	-	TGTGCCAGCAGCTTGGGGCATAACTACGAGCAGTACTTC	CASSLGHNYEQYF
TRBV5-1	TRBJ2-3	-	few	TGCGCCAGCAGCTTGGCCGGGATAGTCACAGATACGCAGTATTTT	CASSLAGIVTDTQYF
TRBV7-9	TRBJ2-2	-	-	TGTGCCAGCAGCTTGTTGGGGGGAACGAACACCGGGGAGCTGTTTTTT	CASSLLGGTNTGELFF
TRBV4-3	TRBJ2-3	TRBD2	few	TGCGCCAGCAGCCAAAAACGTACCGGGACTAGCGACCCAGATACGCAGTATTTT	CASSQKRTGTSDPDTQYF
TRBV2	TRBJ1-2	TRBD1	-	TGTGCCAGCAGTGATGGGACAGACTATGGCTACACCTTC	CASSDGTDYGYTF
TRBV30	TRBJ1-2	-	-	TGTGCCTGGATAGCAGCTAACTATGGCTACACCTTC	CAWIAANYGYTF
TRBV19	TRBJ2-6	-	few	TGTGCCAGTAGTAGCGCGTTTACTGGGGCCAACGTCCTGACTTTC	CASSSAFTGANVLTF
TRBV29-1	TRBJ2-5	-	-	TGCAGCGTTGTAACACCAGGTCGTGTGCAGTACTTC	CSVVTPGRVQYF
TRBV7-2	TRBJ2-2	-	-	TGTGCCAGCAGCCCCGGGGGGCAGAACACCGGGGAGCTGTTTTTT	CASSPGGQNTGELFF
TRBV13	TRBJ2-3	-	-	TGTGCCAGCAGCTTCACAACCTCCGGGGATACGCAGTATTTT	CASSFTTSGDTQYF
TRBV13	TRBJ1-2	TRBD1	-	TGTGCCAGCAGCTCCCCGGGACAGGGGGCGCGAGGCTACACCTTC	CASSSPGQGARGYTF
TRBV5-1	TRBJ2-7	TRBD1	-	TGCGCCAGCAGTTTCGGCTGGGGACAGGGCCTCTACGAGCAGTACTTC	CASSFGWGQGLYEQYF
TRBV27	TRBJ2-3	TRBD1	few	TGTGCCAGCAGCTTAATGCAGGGGGCAGATACGCAGTATTTT	CASSLMQGADTQYF
TRBV5-5	TRBJ1-4	-	-	TGTGCCAGCAGCTTGGAGGCCAGACTAAATGAAAAACTGTTTTTT	CASSLEARLNEKLFF